This record covers a single T cell receptor (beta chain). Its antigen is currently unknown. The source of the sample is a study of T cells in localized non-small cell lung cancer. Overall study results and limits: Among the tissues sampled, uninvolved adjacent lung had the highest T cell clonality, above tumor. Appearing in adjacent lung were a median 57 of the top 100 tumor clones. Sequencing was restricted to one tumor region; therefore, heterogeneity remains possible. Blood T cell density predicted longer survival; adjacent-lung clonality, shorter.

The germline V gene encodes CDR1 PRHDT and CDR2 FYEKMQ (reference sequence). CDR3 length: 12 amino acids. Trimming stripped 1 base from V and 7 bases from J, with 8 bases between. TCRdb keeps only in-frame clones here, not all; method: immunoSEQ multiplex PCR. This repertoire shows under 35,000 clones, roughly 90% found once; its top ten account for 4% to 5%. The TCR comes from a woman aged 35 to 70 with stage III lung adenocarcinoma. Sequencing used peripheral blood mononuclear cells, obtained before any cancer treatment. The rearrangement joins TRBV13 to TRBJ2-7; maybe TRBD2 (5 bases). The CDR3 reads CASSLAGSEQYF. The CDR3 DNA reads TGTGCCAGCAGCTTAGCGGGGTCTGAGCAGTACTTC.